This T cell receptor (beta chain) was retrieved from a study of response to subunit inactivated influenza vaccine. Trimming stripped 0 bases from V and 8 bases from J, with 7 bases between. The CDR3 contains 12 residues. Germline V gives CDR1 MNHNY, CDR2 SVGAGI (reference sequence). TCRdb reanalysed the RT-PCR reads using MiXCR and keeps one entry per CDR3 protein. This sample has about 580,000 distinct CDR3 sequences, with 13% to 15% found just once. Note on this clonotype: What it binds is unknown.

Whole-study findings and limits: Authors suggested few new T cells are recruited by each seasonal influenza vaccination.

V gene TRBV6-6 combines with J gene TRBJ1-1, with unresolved D. This material consisted of PBMCs from blood, taken 12 days after vaccination. This TCR came from a man between 45 and 60 years old who received an inactivated influenza vaccine. The CDR3 spells CASSYSNGEAFF. The CDR3 DNA follows: TGTGCCAGCAGTTACTCGAACGGAGAAGCTTTCTTT.